This TCR beta chain was sequenced during a study of blood T cell repertoires in COVID-19. Across the study: T cells, B-cell-depleted T cells, or PBMCs supplied cDNA or gDNA.

The table came from immunoSEQ multiplex PCR; TCRdb's copy has only in-frame clones and leaves some out. The top ten hold around 6% of the sample, which has about 50,000 clones, approximately 82% seen once. From germline, CDR1 is MNHNS and CDR2 SASEGT. This CDR3 has 15 residues. Trimming at V came to 2 bases and at J to 2 bases, leaving 5 bases not matched to a gene. V and J are TRBV6-1 and TRBJ1-2; 7 bases match TRBD1. This TCR came from a woman aged 80 or over with acute or convalescent COVID-19. Material for sequencing was peripheral blood. The CDR3 DNA follows: TGTGCCAGCAGTGAAAGGGAGACAGGGAACTATGGCTACACCTTC. It translates to CASSERETGNYGYTF.